The entry below gives a single T cell receptor (beta chain) sequence along with its context. Its antigen is as yet unknown. Researchers ran the PCR with 60 Vbeta and 13 Jbeta primers. Produced via immunoSEQ multiplex PCR; TCRdb's table is partial and in-frame only. This sample has 100,000 to 150,000 clones, with about 78% found just once. Germline CDR1 LGHNA, CDR2 YSLEER. The junction had 6 bases not matched to a gene; V was cut back by 0 bases and J by 9 bases. The CDR3 totals 15 residues. The data were obtained in a study of cytomegalovirus exposure and HLA in healthy donors. Study-wide results and caveats: Association of some 18,000 TCR beta sequences with HLA alleles was found at 0.05 false discovery rate in a later analysis. The listing of roughly 160 TCR beta chains classed them as cytomegalovirus-associated.

Source material: PBMCs. The clonotype comes from a female donor in good health and CMV-seronegative. The chain combines TRBV4-3 with TRBJ2-1, with 9 bases fitting TRBD2. The CDR3 coding sequence is TGCGCCAGCAGCCAAGAAATTAGCGGGAGAAGTGAGCAGTTCTTC. It translates to CASSQEISGRSEQFF.